These 18 T cell receptor beta chains originate from one sample sequenced in a study of blood T cell repertoires in COVID-19 (dated by TCRdb to the early 2020s). Preparation of the library involved the immunoSEQ multiplex PCR assay. TCRdb carries this immuneACCESS record with in-frame sequences only. Its versions omit some clonotypes, under half of them owing to an unresolved V gene in the studies checked, with the rest unexplained. In this sample the table shows around 250,000 clones, around 80% of which occur a single time. The top ten clonotypes cover about 5% of the sample. Sequenced: PBMCs or T cells enriched from blood (not recorded which). All receptors derive from a man aged 40-49 years who had been exposed to COVID-19.

The J gene is TRBJ2-1, the V gene TRBV11-2; 10 nucleotides align to TRBD1. Looked up from germline, CDR1 is SGHAT and CDR2 is FQNNGV. CDR3 length equals 16 residues. V shed 5 bases, J shed 5 bases, and the junction held 9 bases outside the gene matches. In DNA, the CDR3 is TGTGCCAGCAGCCCCGTCGGACAGGGGGTCAACAATGAGCAGTTCTTC. This gives the protein CASSPVGQGVNNEQFF.

The chain combines TRBV6-5 with TRBJ2-3, with a weak D call TRBD2 (6 bases). The CDR3 length is 14 residues. Looked up from germline, CDR1 is MNHEY and CDR2 is SVGAGI. V gave up 2 bases and J gave up 3 bases, with 9 bases separating them. Here the CDR3 reads CASSYGAGTDTQYF. The CDR3 nucleotides are TGTGCCAGCAGTTACGGGGCGGGGACAGATACGCAGTATTTT.

The chain combines TRBV15 with TRBJ2-7, with 10 bases matching TRBD2. Per the germline V gene, CDR1 is LNHNV and CDR2 is YYDKDF (reference sequence). This CDR3 contains 13 residues. With V trimmed by 2 bases and J by 10 bases, 5 bases remained unmatched. CDR3 DNA sequence: TGTGCCACCAGCAGACCGGGACTAGCGTCACAGTACTTC. This codes for CATSRPGLASQYF.

The rearrangement links TRBV10-1 to TRBJ2-7, with 10 bases matching TRBD1. V lost 0 bases and J lost 6; bases outside the gene matches: 5. The germline V gene has CDR1 WNHNN and CDR2 SYGVQD (reference sequence). The CDR3 consists of 15 residues. CDR3 in amino acids: CASSESRTGGSEQYF. In nucleotides, the CDR3 is TGCGCCAGCAGTGAGTCGCGGACAGGGGGGAGCGAGCAGTACTTC.

The genes are TRBV30 and TRBJ2-7; D call uncertain. Germline loops: CDR1 GTSNPN, CDR2 SVGIG (reference sequence). Trimming took 2 bases from V and 4 from J, leaving 12 bases between them. The CDR3 totals 13 residues. The CDR3 nucleotides read TGTGCCTGGAGTAACCCGACTGTTTACGAGCAGTACTTC. Its translation is CAWSNPTVYEQYF.

The rearrangement uses TRBV9 and TRBJ2-2, with TRBD1 identical over 9 bases. CDR3 length: 15 amino acids. The ends lost 4 bases at V and 7 bases at J; junction bases unmatched: 8. Germline CDR1 SGDLS, CDR2 YYNGEE. CDR3 nucleotide sequence: TGTGCCAGCAGCAAGGGGGACAGGGTCGACGGGGAGCTGTTTTTT. Protein product: CASSKGDRVDGELFF.

This chain uses TRBV28 with TRBJ2-2, with D maybe TRBD2 (5 bases). Trimming took off 0 bases at V and 6 bases at J, with 11 bases between the two ends. The CDR3 contains 15 residues. Germline values: CDR1 MDHEN, CDR2 SYDVKM. The CDR3 spells CASSLWDRDSGELFF. The DNA of the CDR3 is TGTGCCAGCAGTTTATGGGACCGGGATTCCGGGGAGCTGTTTTTT.

The rearrangement uses TRBV5-1 and TRBJ2-5, with 13 bases fitting TRBD2. Germline lookup yields CDR1 SGHRS and CDR2 YFSETQ. The junction had 2 bases not matched to a gene; V was cut back by 0 bases and J by 3 bases. CDR3 length: 16 residues. CDR3 amino acids: CASSLGTSGSEETQYF. The DNA for the CDR3 is TGCGCCAGCAGCTTGGGGACTAGCGGGAGTGAAGAGACCCAGTACTTC.

This rearrangement joins TRBV30 to TRBJ2-5; no clear D gene. Trimming took off 0 bases at V and 2 bases at J, with 7 bases between the two ends. The CDR3 sequence is 13 residues long. Germline V CDR1 and CDR2: GTSNPN, SVGIG (reference sequence). CDR3 amino acids: CAWSVAEQETQYF. CDR3 nucleotides: TGTGCCTGGAGTGTTGCGGAACAAGAGACCCAGTACTTC.

This clone has only a few counts. This rearrangement joins TRBV5-1 to TRBJ2-6; TRBD1 matches at 9 bases. Germline V gene sequence: CDR1 SGHRS, CDR2 YFSETQ. The CDR3 has 18 amino acids. Trimming cost V 4 bases and J 1 base; bases outside gene matches: 9. The CDR3 region is CASSPGTGLVSGANVLTF. CDR3 DNA sequence: TGCGCCAGCAGCCCCGGGACAGGGTTAGTTTCTGGGGCCAACGTCCTGACTTTC.

V is TRBV11-3 and J is TRBJ2-2, with 8 nucleotides matching TRBD2. The CDR3 has 16 residues. Germline CDR1 reads SGHNT; CDR2 reads YENEEA. Trimming took 5 bases from V and 2 from J; bases not matched to a gene: 7. The CDR3 loop reads CASSPVAGTNTGELFF. In DNA form, the CDR3 reads TGTGCCAGCAGCCCAGTAGCGGGGACAAACACCGGGGAGCTGTTTTTT.

The genes are TRBV2 and TRBJ2-2; D is unresolved. V was shortened by 5 bases and J by 0 bases, with 13 bases between the two germline ends. CDR3 size: 16 residues. The germline V gene has CDR1 SNHLY and CDR2 FYNNEI. The CDR3 reads CASSRVLLANTGELFF. DNA for the CDR3: TGTGCCAGCAGTAGAGTGCTCCTTGCGAACACCGGGGAGCTGTTTTTT.

In this sample, this clone turned up a few times. V and J are TRBV7-3 and TRBJ2-7; 7 nucleotides align to TRBD2. Per the germline V gene, CDR1 is SGHTA and CDR2 is FQGTGA. After removal of 5 bases from V and 7 bases from J, the junction contained 17 bases not matched to a gene. The CDR3 has 16 amino acids. Here the CDR3 reads CASSPAGGTSAGEQYF. The CDR3, as DNA: TGTGCCAGCAGCCCTGCAGGAGGTACTAGCGCGGGGGAGCAGTACTTC.

V gene TRBV6-5 combines with J gene TRBJ2-1; 9 bases map to TRBD2. The CDR3 is made up of 14 amino acids. Per the germline V gene, CDR1 is MNHEY and CDR2 is SVGAGI. Germline trimming cut 7 bases from V and 6 bases from J; bases unmatched to any gene: 7. The CDR3 spells CASIRREGGNEQFF. The CDR3 DNA sequence: TGTGCCAGCATTCGGCGGGAGGGCGGCAATGAGCAGTTCTTC.

This clone has just one count. The rearrangement joins TRBV2 to TRBJ1-5, with a weak D call TRBD1 (5 bases). Trimming cost V 7 bases and J 3 bases, with 10 bases left between them. Germline loops: CDR1 SNHLY, CDR2 FYNNEI. The CDR3 totals 13 residues. The chain's CDR3 is CASTLQVNQPQHF. CDR3 sequence (DNA): TGTGCCAGCACCCTACAGGTCAATCAGCCCCAGCATTTT.

The chain uses TRBV24-1 and TRBJ2-1; 8 bases line up with TRBD1. This CDR3 has 15 residues. V shed 3 bases and J 5 bases; nucleotides not matched to a gene: 5. Per germline, CDR1 KGHDR and CDR2 SFDVKD. The CDR3 nucleotides read TGTGCCACCAGTGATGAGGGGACAGGTAACAATGAGCAGTTCTTC. Its protein product is CATSDEGTGNNEQFF.

This clone was recorded once. This chain links TRBV24-1 with TRBJ2-5; tentative D call: TRBD1 (6 bases). The germline V gene encodes CDR1 KGHDR and CDR2 SFDVKD. CDR3 length: 14 residues. The ends were cut back, 4 bases at V and 5 bases at J, with 13 bases in the middle. The CDR3 here is CATSESAGVETQYF. The DNA of the CDR3 is TGTGCCACCAGTGAGTCGGCAGGGGTGGAGACCCAGTACTTC.

The V gene is TRBV29-1, the J gene TRBJ1-3, with D perhaps TRBD1 (5 bases). V was trimmed by 6 bases and J by 2 bases, leaving 20 bases between them. The CDR3 extends over 16 amino acids. The germline V gene has CDR1 SQVTM and CDR2 ANQGSEA. CDR3 DNA: TGCAGCGTCGCTAAAGGGGAAAGTAAGGCTGGAAACACCATATATTTT. This translates into CSVAKGESKAGNTIYF.